The 18 T cell receptor beta chains given below trace back to one sample, sequenced in a study of siplizumab effects on memory and regulatory T cells. Using immunoSEQ multiplex PCR, the repertoire was profiled, and TCRdb retains in-frame clones only, with some absent. In the table there are under 70,000 clones, less than 80% of which are singletons. The sequenced material came from memory CD4+ T cells sorted from blood. The receptors stem from a human donor in good health.

This clone came up once. The CDR3 spells CASSLGWRGGSTDTQYF. In DNA, the CDR3 is TGTGCCAGCAGCTTAGGGTGGCGGGGGGGAAGCACAGATACGCAGTATTTT. The chain links TRBV7-6 to TRBJ2-3; 9 bases align to TRBD2. The CDR3 consists of 17 residues. V lost 1 base and J lost 0; bases outside the gene matches: 5. Germline assignment: CDR1 SGHVS and CDR2 FNYEAQ.

For this clone: An end of the junction differs from the germline gene, which may be a read error. The rearrangement uses TRBV6-1 and TRBJ1-4; tentative D call: TRBD1 (5 bases). This CDR3 has 15 residues. Germline lookup yields CDR1 MNHNS and CDR2 SASEGT. The chain's CDR3 is CASSQAQGLGEKLFF. CDR3 bases: TGTGCCAGCAGTCAAGCGCAGGGTTTGGGTGAAAAACTGTTTTTT.

This clone has just one count. The chain is built from TRBV19 and TRBJ2-5; 10 nucleotides agree with TRBD2. Germline V gives CDR1 LNHDA, CDR2 SQIVND (reference sequence). Trimming at V came to 9 bases and at J to 3 bases, leaving 7 bases not matched to a gene. The CDR3 covers 14 residues. CDR3 loop: CASSSGLAEETQYF. The CDR3 DNA reads as TGTGCCAGCAGCTCCGGACTAGCGGAAGAGACCCAGTACTTC.

V is TRBV10-3 and J is TRBJ2-7; TRBD2 matches at 11 bases. J was trimmed by 5 bases and V by 2 bases; bases with no gene match: 5. The germline CDR1 and CDR2 sequences are ENHRY and SYGVKD. The CDR3 consists of 15 residues. CDR3 nucleotides: TGTGCCATCAGTGAGGTAGCGGGGGGGCCCCACGAGCAGTACTTC. The encoded protein is CAISEVAGGPHEQYF.

The V call is TRBV19, the J call TRBJ2-5, with 9 bases matching TRBD2. The CDR3 loop spans 15 amino acids. Germline V CDR1 and CDR2: LNHDA, SQIVND (reference sequence). The trim removed 2 bases at V and 9 bases at J, leaving 10 bases unmatched. The CDR3 is CASSILLERGAAQYF. The CDR3, as DNA: TGTGCCAGTAGTATACTCCTAGAGCGGGGGGCGGCCCAGTACTTC.

The rearrangement joins TRBV7-2 to TRBJ1-2; tentatively, D is TRBD1 (6 bases). This CDR3 is built from 16 residues. Germline V gene sequence: CDR1 SGHTA, CDR2 FQGNSA. Between the trimmed V and J ends, which lost 2 bases and 4 bases, there was a span of 17 bases. CDR3 nucleotides: TGTGCCAGCAGCTTATCGCAACAGGGATACATCTATGGCTACACCTTC. It is translated as CASSLSQQGYIYGYTF.

The chain couples TRBV19 to TRBJ1-5; the D is unclear. Germline V gene data show CDR1 as LNHDA and CDR2 as SQIVND (reference sequence). Trimming removed 7 bases from V and 4 bases from J, with 11 bases in between. CDR3 length equals 13 residues. Here the CDR3 reads CASMGFRNQPQHF. Written as DNA, the CDR3 is TGTGCCAGTATGGGGTTCAGGAATCAGCCCCAGCATTTT.

The chain recombines TRBV4-3 with TRBJ1-2, with a weak D call TRBD1 (5 bases). This CDR3 is 16 amino acids long. V was trimmed by 1 base and J by 10 bases, leaving 22 bases between them. In germline, CDR1 is LGHNA, CDR2 YSLEER. The CDR3 DNA follows: TGCGCCAGCAGCCAAGTGTTAGCGACCTCGGGGACCGCCTACACCTTC. The encoded protein is CASSQVLATSGTAYTF.

The chain uses TRBV28 and TRBJ2-5; D may correspond to TRBD1 or TRBD2 (6 bases each). V was clipped by 3 bases and J by 4 bases, with 15 bases between them. This CDR3 spans 15 amino acids. Germline CDR1 MDHEN, CDR2 SYDVKM. The CDR3 protein is CASSLGGALGETQYF. The CDR3 coding sequence is TGTGCCAGCAGTTTGGGGGGCGCCCTCGGAGAGACCCAGTACTTC.

The chain joins TRBV19 to TRBJ2-5; D is ambiguous. The J call is in doubt because the DNA end fits TRBJ2-7 better. The CDR3 is 14 residues long. Germline V gives CDR1 LNHDA, CDR2 SQIVND (reference sequence). The CDR3 DNA follows: TGTGCCAGTACCGCTACGGGTCTGGCGTTCGAGCAGTACTTC. Its translation is CASTATGLAFEQYF.

This rearrangement joins TRBV4-2 to TRBJ2-5; D gene uncertain. Per the germline V gene, CDR1 is LGHNA and CDR2 is YNFKEQ. V dropped 0 bases and J dropped 5 bases, with 16 bases sitting between them. The CDR3 covers 16 residues. For the CDR3, the DNA is TGTGCCAGCAGCCAAGACGCGGTAACTGCCAGGGAGACCCAGTACTTC. It is translated as CASSQDAVTARETQYF.

The chain employs TRBV5-5 and TRBJ2-2, with 12 positions matching TRBD2. The V gene's germline CDR1 is SGHKS and CDR2 YYEKEE (reference sequence). CDR3 size: 17 residues. V lost 3 bases, J lost 2 bases, and 5 bases stayed unmatched. The chain's CDR3 is CASSSQLAGGNTGELFF. CDR3 bases: TGTGCCAGCAGCTCACAACTAGCGGGGGGTAACACCGGGGAGCTGTTTTTT.

CDR3: CASSRGQGAGDTQYF. CDR3 DNA sequence: TGCGCCAGCAGCCGCGGACAGGGCGCTGGAGATACGCAGTATTTT. V gene TRBV5-1 combines with J gene TRBJ2-3; TRBD1 matches 8 bases. Germline V CDR1 and CDR2: SGHRS, YFSETQ. The J segment lost 5 bases and the V segment lost 4 bases, leaving 9 bases of the junction unmatched. CDR3 length equals 15 residues.

The chain is built from TRBV11-2 and TRBJ1-5; TRBD1 matches 7 bases. The CDR3 consists of 12 residues. Germline V gene data show CDR1 as SGHAT and CDR2 as FQNNGV. Trimming at V came to 5 bases and at J to 9 bases, leaving 4 bases not matched to a gene. The CDR3 here is CASSQSGGPQHF. CDR3 sequence (DNA): TGTGCCAGCAGCCAATCAGGGGGGCCCCAGCATTTT.

The genes are TRBV7-2 and TRBJ1-4; D gene unclear. The V gene lost 7 bases and the J gene lost 0 bases, with 9 bases spanning the gap. This CDR3 region has 14 residues. From germline, CDR1 is SGHTA and CDR2 FQGNSA. CDR3 region: CASTWGTTNEKLFF. In nucleotides, the CDR3 is TGTGCCAGCACCTGGGGAACAACTAATGAAAAACTGTTTTTT.

V is TRBV7-9 and J is TRBJ1-2, with 9 bases aligning to TRBD1. Per the germline V gene, CDR1 is SEHNR and CDR2 is FQNEAQ (reference sequence). CDR3 length: 15 residues. V shed 7 bases, J shed 6 bases, and the junction held 12 bases outside the gene matches. This chain's CDR3 is CASNIVGTGLNGYTF. CDR3 sequence (DNA): TGTGCCAGCAACATTGTTGGGACAGGGTTAAATGGCTACACCTTC.

The J gene is TRBJ2-3, the V gene TRBV5-4; TRBD2 matches 7 bases. CDR1 SGHNT and CDR2 YYREEE come from the germline V gene (reference sequence). CDR3 length: 12 residues. Trimming cost V 4 bases and J 6 bases; bases outside gene matches: 2. The CDR3, as DNA: TGTGCCAGCAGCCACGGGGGGGATACGCAGTATTTT. As protein: CASSHGGDTQYF.

This clone was found a few times. The V gene is TRBV2, the J gene TRBJ2-4; possibly TRBD2 for D (6 bases). This CDR3 is 12 amino acids long. CDR1 SNHLY and CDR2 FYNNEI come from the germline V gene. V lost 10 bases and J 7 bases, leaving 14 bases between the germline ends. As DNA, the CDR3 is TGTGCCATCGGCTCGGAGGGGAACATTCAGTACTTC. Encoded protein: CAIGSEGNIQYF. The full variable domain, completed using reference TRBV2 and TRBJ2-4, is EPEVTQTPSHQVTQMGQEVILRCVPISNHLYFYWYRQILGQKVEFLVSFYNNEISEKSEIFDDQFSVERPDGSNFTLKIRSTKLEDSAMYFCAIGSEGNIQYFGAGTRLSVL.